One T cell receptor (beta chain) is described in this entry. The antigen it binds to is not known. No base-level quality is on record; no much larger clone is a single base apart. The library was produced with the immunoSEQ multiplex PCR assay. TCRdb holds this immuneACCESS table with in-frame rearrangements only. Some clones are missing; in checked studies, unresolved V genes explain under half, and the rest has no known cause. Present in this sample are about 100,000 clones, 92% of which were seen just once. The leading ten clones occupy 0.78% of the sample. Taken from cysteine to phenylalanine, the CDR3 has 14 residues. Only the CDR3 DNA stays, 42 bases, in frame from base 1. CDR1 is given as WNHNN and CDR2 as SYGVQD, both from the germline V gene (reference sequence). V and J lose 10 bases and 2 bases, and a span of 17 bases separates them. This record comes from a study of T cell changes during pregnancy in multiple sclerosis (dated by TCRdb to the late 2010s). Regarding the complete study: In women with multiple sclerosis, the researchers looked at how the T cell repertoire shifted as pregnancy progressed.

This TCR was recovered from a female donor in good health, enrolled as a control in a pregnancy study. Sequencing was performed on peripheral blood, taken in the third trimester of pregnancy. The chain was built from TRBV10-1 and TRBJ1-1; the D gene remains uncertain. The sequence in DNA is TGCGCCATCCTAGGTGCGGGGAGAAACACTGAAGCTTTCTTT. Its product reads: CAILGAGRNTEAFF.